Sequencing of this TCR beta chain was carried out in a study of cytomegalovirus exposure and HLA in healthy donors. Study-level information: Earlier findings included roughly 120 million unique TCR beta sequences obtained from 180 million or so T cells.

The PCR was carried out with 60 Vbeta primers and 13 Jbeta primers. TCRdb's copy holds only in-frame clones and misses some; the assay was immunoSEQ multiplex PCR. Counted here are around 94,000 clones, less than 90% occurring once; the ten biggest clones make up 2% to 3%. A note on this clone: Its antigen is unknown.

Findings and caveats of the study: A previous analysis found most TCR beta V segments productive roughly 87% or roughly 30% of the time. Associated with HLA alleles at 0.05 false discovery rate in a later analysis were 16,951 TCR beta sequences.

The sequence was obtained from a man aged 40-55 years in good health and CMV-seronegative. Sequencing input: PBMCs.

CDR3 in amino acids: CASSLAVAGKGGEQYF. In DNA form, the CDR3 reads TGTGCCAGCAGCTTGGCCGTCGCAGGCAAAGGGGGCGAGCAGTACTTC. The chain uses TRBV5-8 and TRBJ2-7; D might be TRBD1 (6 bases). The CDR3 is 16 amino acids. The V and J ends lost 0 bases and 6 bases respectively, with 19 bases between them. CDR1 and CDR2 (germline): SGHTS, YDEGEE. The full variable domain, in which reference TRBV5-8 and TRBJ2-7 provide the parts outside the CDR3, is EAGVTQSPTHLIKTRGQQATLRCSPISGHTSVYWYQQALGLGLQFLLWYDEGEERNRGNFPPRFSGRQFPNYSSELNVNALELEDSALYLCASSLAVAGKGGEQYFGPGTRLTVT.